This is a list of T cell receptor beta chains from one sample in a study of blood T cell repertoires in COVID-19. The method was immunoSEQ multiplex PCR; TCRdb's version includes in-frame clones alone and lacks a portion of them. The sample has approximately 77,000 clones, approximately 89% seen once. The sequencing input was peripheral blood. The receptors stem from a woman older than 75 with acute or convalescent COVID-19. CDR3s include the opening cysteine and the closing phenylalanine or tryptophan. The D gene is left open where the match is weak. Only part of the rows carry a size: once, few, many, or a class if the clone is expanded.

clone size: .; V gene: TRBV6-5; D gene: .; CDR3 protein: CASKRERGFGDGYTF
clone size: .; V gene: TRBV30; D gene: .; CDR3 protein: CAWSRGGAPGAGNTIYF
clone size: .; V gene: TRBV15; D gene: .; CDR3 protein: CATSRSSSARAGDTQYF
clone size: once; V gene: TRBV6-9; D gene: TRBD2; CDR3 protein: CALGQRDSSYEQYF
clone size: once; V gene: TRBV6-2/TRBV6-3; D gene: TRBD1; CDR3 protein: CASSQRGQGDNQPQHF
clone size: .; V gene: TRBV3-1/TRBV3-2; D gene: TRBD1; CDR3 protein: CASSHTGGTEAFF
clone size: .; V gene: TRBV5-1; D gene: .; CDR3 protein: CASSVGTGRETQYF
clone size: .; V gene: TRBV3-1/TRBV3-2; D gene: TRBD2; CDR3 protein: CASSSGRAFNEQFF
clone size: .; V gene: TRBV6-2/TRBV6-3; D gene: .; CDR3 protein: CASSYLGQNQPQHF
clone size: .; V gene: TRBV19; D gene: .; CDR3 protein: CASSGHSNTEAFF
clone size: once; V gene: TRBV5-6; D gene: TRBD1; CDR3 protein: CASSNPGQGVGSPLHF
clone size: .; V gene: TRBV29-1; D gene: TRBD1; CDR3 protein: CSVETQGGVGYTF
clone size: .; V gene: TRBV5-4; D gene: .; CDR3 protein: CASSPGTSWDYGYTF
clone size: .; V gene: TRBV9; D gene: .; CDR3 protein: CASSVAVTDTQYF
clone size: few; V gene: TRBV29-1; D gene: .; CDR3 protein: CSVARGVSTDTQYF
clone size: .; V gene: TRBV11-2; D gene: TRBD1; CDR3 protein: CASSLRQGLTGYTF
clone size: .; V gene: TRBV29-1; D gene: .; CDR3 protein: CSVVLNTEAFF
clone size: .; V gene: TRBV25-1; D gene: .; CDR3 protein: CASSGGIQIYGYTF
clone size: .; V gene: TRBV6-5; D gene: .; CDR3 protein: CASSTGIHYNEQFF
clone size: .; V gene: TRBV3-1/TRBV3-2; D gene: TRBD1; CDR3 protein: CASSYRGHGSYNEQFF
clone size: .; V gene: TRBV7-2; D gene: TRBD2; CDR3 protein: CASSARGLAGRYEQYF
clone size: .; V gene: TRBV3-1/TRBV3-2; D gene: .; CDR3 protein: CASSQEVSYGYTF
clone size: .; V gene: TRBV6-1; D gene: .; CDR3 protein: CASSERGGFTGELFF
clone size: .; V gene: TRBV7-3; D gene: TRBD2; CDR3 protein: CASSLGLQINEQFF
clone size: .; V gene: TRBV6-5; D gene: .; CDR3 protein: CASRYREVFMYEQYF
clone size: .; V gene: TRBV7-7; D gene: TRBD2; CDR3 protein: CASSAGLAGGEQYF
clone size: .; V gene: TRBV18; D gene: .; CDR3 protein: CASSLNMVQNEKLFF
clone size: .; V gene: TRBV11-2; D gene: .; CDR3 protein: CASSWSKVLGELFF
clone size: few; V gene: TRBV13; D gene: .; CDR3 protein: CASSRAGMMNTEAFF
clone size: .; V gene: TRBV24-1; D gene: .; CDR3 protein: CATTGQPQHF
clone size: .; V gene: TRBV2; D gene: TRBD1; CDR3 protein: CASRIDRDTEAFF
clone size: .; V gene: TRBV12-5; D gene: TRBD1; CDR3 protein: CASGLATNWGQGQFF
clone size: .; V gene: TRBV5-1; D gene: .; CDR3 protein: CASTPDYTDTQYF
clone size: .; V gene: TRBV5-1; D gene: TRBD1; CDR3 protein: CASSLPLTGGDEKLFF
clone size: once; V gene: TRBV7-9; D gene: TRBD1; CDR3 protein: CASSRKLTGEKLFF
clone size: .; V gene: TRBV4-3; D gene: TRBD1; CDR3 protein: CASSQFLGQGGAYPTKLFF
clone size: .; V gene: TRBV20-1; D gene: .; CDR3 protein: CSASQGGNQPQHF
clone size: .; V gene: TRBV2; D gene: TRBD1; CDR3 protein: CASREDRGDFYGYTF
clone size: .; V gene: TRBV18; D gene: TRBD2; CDR3 protein: CASSRGTSGLYNEQFF
clone size: .; V gene: TRBV6-5; D gene: TRBD1; CDR3 protein: CASRGHRGPGETQYF
clone size: .; V gene: TRBV3-1/TRBV3-2; D gene: TRBD2; CDR3 protein: CASSPRERLAGGTEQYF
clone size: .; V gene: TRBV10-1; D gene: TRBD2; CDR3 protein: CAPGGRTDTQYF
clone size: once; V gene: TRBV3-1/TRBV3-2; D gene: .; CDR3 protein: CASTRGQGPNEQFF
clone size: .; V gene: TRBV2; D gene: .; CDR3 protein: CASSVDQGNEQFF
clone size: .; V gene: TRBV6-6; D gene: .; CDR3 protein: CASSSLGNTIYF
clone size: .; V gene: TRBV5-1; D gene: .; CDR3 protein: CASSLETGPVGYTF